The T cell receptor beta chain under discussion was sequenced for a study of cytomegalovirus exposure and HLA in healthy donors. General observations from the study: Subsequent analysis of the roughly 120 validation repertoires found a tendency for first-cohort TCR clusters to co-occur. Cytomegalovirus-associated status was assigned to more than 150 TCR beta chains.

In the case of this clone: What it recognizes is unknown.

From the 120-subject validation cohort, which was separate from the roughly 700-subject first cohort, the donors were drawn. Measured with immunoSEQ multiplex PCR; TCRdb has only the in-frame clones, and not every one. The sample lists tens of thousands of clones; around 97% were seen once. The material sequenced was PBMCs. The clonotype originates from a man aged 18 to 29 in good health and CMV-seronegative.

The CDR3 nucleotides read TGTGCCAGCGGACAGGGGACCATGAACACTGAAGCTTTCTTT. Protein: CASGQGTMNTEAFF. This sequence joins TRBV27 and TRBJ1-1, with 9 bases lining up with TRBD1. This CDR3 comprises 14 residues. Unmatched junction bases numbered 4, after V lost 8 bases and J lost 0 bases. CDR1 and CDR2 from the germline V gene are MNHEY and SMNVEV (reference sequence).